This TCR beta chain was obtained from a study of T cell repertoires in cytomegalovirus infection. Across the study: Public TCR beta signature analysis indicated the presence of both CMV infection and matching HLA type. Overall study results and limits: There were carriers of CMV plus the relevant HLA, and cumulative public TCR beta family frequency identified them. In two of eight donors, the top clonotype was HLA-C-restricted CMV-specific.

Looked up from germline, CDR1 is LNHDA and CDR2 is SQIVND (reference sequence). The germline V and J ends were trimmed by 3 bases and 5 bases, with 17 bases remaining between them. The CDR3 contains 16 residues. One entry per CDR3 protein results from TCRdb running MiXCR on the reads. The data show roughly 140,000 distinct CDR3 sequences, around 22% seen once. Remarks on this clonotype: What it binds is unknown.

The rearrangement uses TRBV19 and TRBJ1-5, with a possible D match to TRBD1 (5 bases). This sequence originates from a human donor in good health (CMV status not recorded). Some clones in this sample may be carry-over from other donors' samples. Sequencing was carried out using PBMCs. In nucleotides, the CDR3 is TGTGCCAGTAGTATCACCGCACCCCGAGGGGATCAGCCCCAGCATTTT. It translates to CASSITAPRGDQPQHF.